The rows below give T cell receptor beta chains drawn from one sample of a study of blood T cell repertoires in COVID-19. Clones were sequenced by immunoSEQ multiplex PCR, and TCRdb holds only the in-frame ones, with some missing. This repertoire shows around 300,000 clones, about nine tenths found once; its top ten account for around 3%. Sample: peripheral blood. The receptors derive from a woman aged 25 to 39 with active or convalescent COVID-19. CDR3s include the opening cysteine and the closing phenylalanine or tryptophan. The order of the fields is D gene, J gene, V gene, clone size, CDR3 length, CDR3 protein, CDR3 DNA. D genes are given only for firm matches. The listing skips clone size in some rows; elsewhere it reads once, few, many or a size class.

NA | TRBJ2-1 | TRBV30 | NA | 11 | CAWTGYNEQFF | TGTGCCTGGACCGGGTACAATGAGCAGTTCTTC
TRBD2 | TRBJ2-5 | TRBV6-2/TRBV6-3 | NA | 17 | CASSRTSGGTRRETQYF | TGTGCCAGCAGTAGGACTAGCGGGGGAACTCGGAGGGAGACCCAGTACTTC
TRBD1 | TRBJ2-7 | TRBV7-9 | NA | 14 | CASSQGQVFYEQYF | TGTGCCAGCAGCCAGGGACAGGTTTTCTACGAGCAGTACTTC
NA | TRBJ1-3 | TRBV5-6 | few | 16 | CASSLGRRPSGNTIYF | TGTGCCAGCAGCTTGGGGCGCAGGCCCTCTGGAAACACCATATATTTT
TRBD1 | TRBJ1-2 | TRBV24-1 | NA | 16 | CATSDPKTGGAFGYTF | TGTGCCACCAGTGACCCCAAGACAGGGGGCGCCTTTGGCTACACCTTC
NA | TRBJ2-7 | TRBV7-9 | NA | 15 | CASSLDRGGTYEQYF | TGTGCCAGCAGCTTAGACAGGGGGGGAACGTACGAGCAGTACTTC
TRBD1 | TRBJ1-6 | TRBV10-3 | NA | 13 | CAGRGLENSPLHF | TGTGCCGGCAGGGGGCTGGAGAATTCACCCCTCCACTTT
NA | TRBJ1-2 | TRBV4-3 | NA | 15 | CASSQDRGFGYGYTF | TGCGCCAGCAGCCAAGATCGGGGGTTTGGCTATGGCTACACCTTC
NA | TRBJ1-1 | TRBV6-4 | NA | 14 | CASTLSGGYTEAFF | TGTGCCAGCACCCTCTCGGGGGGCTACACTGAAGCTTTCTTT
NA | TRBJ1-1 | TRBV5-4 | NA | 13 | CASSLEQDTEAFF | TGTGCCAGCAGCTTGGAACAGGACACTGAAGCTTTCTTT
NA | TRBJ1-6 | TRBV6-2/TRBV6-3 | NA | 17 | CASSYSVGSSYNSPLHF | TGTGCCAGCAGTTACTCGGTGGGGAGCTCCTATAATTCACCCCTCCACTTT
TRBD1 | TRBJ1-2 | TRBV28 | NA | 14 | CASVQTGGVYGYTF | TGTGCCAGCGTACAGACAGGGGGCGTTTATGGCTACACCTTC
NA | TRBJ2-1 | TRBV19 | once | 14 | CASSIAGGGNEQFF | TGTGCCAGTAGTATAGCAGGGGGAGGCAATGAGCAGTTCTTC
NA | TRBJ1-5 | TRBV6-6 | NA | 15 | CASSYVGSRGQPQHF | TGTGCCAGCAGTTACGTGGGCAGCCGGGGTCAGCCCCAGCATTTT
NA | TRBJ1-2 | TRBV6-5 | NA | 15 | CASSLGRTYVDGYTF | TGTGCCAGCAGCCTCGGACGGACTTACGTCGATGGCTACACCTTC
NA | TRBJ2-5 | TRBV28 | once | 18 | CASSTRVKPNRIQETQYF | TGTGCCAGCAGCACGAGGGTGAAGCCCAACAGAATTCAAGAGACCCAGTACTTC
NA | TRBJ2-7 | TRBV25-1 | NA | 13 | CASSRGRTYEQYF | TGTGCCAGCTCTCGAGGCCGTACCTACGAGCAGTACTTC
NA | TRBJ2-3 | TRBV11-2 | NA | 15 | CASSLDGGSTDTQYF | TGTGCCAGCAGCTTAGATGGGGGGAGCACAGATACGCAGTATTTT
TRBD2 | TRBJ2-1 | TRBV27 | NA | 18 | CASSPQGLAGVRYNEQFF | TGTGCCAGCAGTCCCCAGGGACTAGCGGGGGTCCGATACAATGAGCAGTTCTTC
NA | TRBJ2-1 | TRBV28 | NA | 15 | CASTPGLIFGNEQFF | TGTGCCAGCACCCCCGGACTTATTTTTGGGAATGAGCAGTTCTTC
NA | TRBJ1-2 | TRBV2 | NA | 13 | CASSEDGNYGYTF | TGTGCCAGCAGTGAAGACGGGAACTATGGCTACACCTTC
NA | TRBJ1-1 | TRBV19 | NA | 12 | CASSIRGAEAFF | TGTGCCAGTAGTATAAGGGGCGCTGAAGCTTTCTTT
TRBD1 | TRBJ2-1 | TRBV18 | NA | 17 | CASSPSDRAPGGNEQFF | TGTGCCAGCTCACCATCGGACAGGGCGCCAGGTGGGAATGAGCAGTTCTTC
TRBD1 | TRBJ1-1 | TRBV28 | few | 13 | CASSSGGKAEAFF | TGTGCCAGCAGTTCAGGGGGGAAGGCTGAAGCTTTCTTT
TRBD2 | TRBJ2-7 | TRBV30 | NA | 12 | CAWSVLGRVEYF | TGTGCCTGGAGTGTACTCGGGAGGGTTGAGTACTTC
NA | TRBJ1-1 | TRBV2 | NA | 14 | CASIQGLPFYEAFF | TGTGCCAGCATTCAGGGTTTACCTTTTTATGAAGCTTTCTTT
TRBD1 | TRBJ2-1 | TRBV7-8 | NA | 16 | CASSLQTGTAYNEQFF | TGTGCCAGCAGCTTACAGACCGGGACAGCCTACAATGAGCAGTTCTTC
TRBD1 | TRBJ2-3 | TRBV28 | NA | 16 | CASSPWGGTGSDTQYF | TGTGCCAGCAGTCCATGGGGCGGGACAGGTTCAGATACGCAGTATTTT
NA | TRBJ1-1 | TRBV27 | NA | 13 | CASSPQGRTEAFF | TGTGCCAGCAGCCCACAGGGCAGGACTGAAGCTTTCTTT
TRBD1 | TRBJ1-4 | TRBV11-1 | NA | 16 | CASSLARTGRSEKLFF | TGTGCCAGCAGCTTAGCCCGGACAGGGCGAAGCGAAAAACTGTTTTTT
NA | TRBJ1-5 | TRBV10-3 | few | 14 | CAISDREAGQPQHF | TGTGCCATCAGTGACAGGGAGGCAGGTCAGCCCCAGCATTTT
TRBD2 | TRBJ2-1 | TRBV29-1 | NA | 15 | CSVEARASGVREQFF | TGCAGCGTTGAAGCTCGGGCTAGCGGGGTTCGTGAGCAGTTCTTC
NA | TRBJ1-2 | TRBV6-6 | NA | 14 | CASSAQGRDYGYTF | TGTGCCAGCAGTGCACAGGGTAGGGACTATGGCTACACCTTC
NA | TRBJ1-5 | TRBV19 | NA | 13 | CASKEAFGQPQHF | TGTGCCAGTAAGGAGGCCTTCGGGCAGCCCCAGCATTTT
TRBD1 | TRBJ1-3 | TRBV7-2 | NA | 14 | CASSLHRGENTIYF | TGTGCCAGCAGCTTACACAGGGGTGAAAACACCATATATTTT
NA | TRBJ2-7 | TRBV13 | NA | 15 | CASSLAPVSSYEQYF | TGTGCCAGCAGCTTAGCGCCCGTGAGCTCCTACGAGCAGTACTTC
TRBD1 | TRBJ2-7 | TRBV11-2 | NA | 17 | CASSSFPRDSFTYEQYF | TGTGCCAGCAGCTCCTTCCCTCGGGACAGCTTTACCTACGAGCAGTACTTC
TRBD2 | TRBJ2-2 | TRBV3-1/TRBV3-2 | NA | 15 | CASSPGLAETGELFF | TGTGCCAGCAGCCCGGGACTAGCGGAGACCGGGGAGCTGTTTTTT
NA | TRBJ1-1 | TRBV5-5 | NA | 15 | CASSWAFTGNTEAFF | TGTGCCAGCAGCTGGGCTTTCACAGGGAACACTGAAGCTTTCTTT
TRBD1 | TRBJ2-7 | TRBV7-9 | NA | 15 | CASSFLRTGVYEQYF | TGTGCCAGCAGCTTTTTAAGGACAGGGGTCTACGAGCAGTACTTC
TRBD1 | TRBJ2-1 | TRBV28 | NA | 16 | CASSRDRGLFYNEQFF | TGTGCCAGCAGTCGGGACAGGGGGTTGTTCTACAATGAGCAGTTCTTC
NA | TRBJ1-1 | TRBV6-5 | NA | 13 | CASSLTGNTEAFF | TGTGCCAGCAGCCTGACAGGAAACACTGAAGCTTTCTTT